The clone carrying this T cell receptor beta chain was counted ten times or more. TCRdb itself ran the 5' RACE reads through MiXCR, one entry per CDR3 protein. The sample records more than 650,000 distinct CDR3 sequences, roughly 6% being singletons. These data originate in a study of identical twins. This CDR3 comprises 11 residues. Trimming took 1 base from V and 7 from J, leaving 7 bases between them. Germline CDR1 DFQATT, CDR2 SNEGSKA (reference sequence). Sequencing used naive T cells sorted from blood. The chain has TRBV20-1 and TRBJ1-1, with D possibly TRBD1 on 5 matching bases. The TCR was taken from a man between 18 and 29 years old in good health. This chain's CDR3 is CSARGGIEAFF. DNA of the CDR3: TGCAGTGCTAGAGGGGGGATTGAAGCTTTCTTT.